The 28 T cell receptor beta chains in this list originate from one sample, sequenced in a study of T-cell memory formation after mild COVID-19. MiXCR, applied by TCRdb to the 5' RACE reads, yields one record per CDR3 protein. The sample lists 350,000 to 400,000 distinct CDR3 sequences; more than 20% were seen once. The sample comprised PBMCs or a T cell subset sorted from them (not recorded which). The receptors come from an adult woman who had mild COVID-19 (a few samples of this study predate the infection). Cell type and time point are not known.

The sample holds a few counts of this clonotype. This chain connects TRBV7-2 to TRBJ2-1; the match to TRBD2 covers 8 bases. The germline V gene has CDR1 SGHTA and CDR2 FQGNSA. Trimming at V came to 0 bases and at J to 9 bases, leaving 7 bases not matched to a gene. The CDR3 sequence is 15 residues long. The CDR3 region has the DNA TGTGCCAGCAGCTTAGCGGGACTAGTTTCCTTTGAGCAGTTCTTC. Its protein is CASSLAGLVSFEQFF.

This chain joins TRBV13 and TRBJ2-7, with D tentatively TRBD1 (6 bases). Per the germline V gene, CDR1 is PRHDT and CDR2 is FYEKMQ (reference sequence). CDR3 length equals 17 residues. V lost 2 bases and J lost 0, with 17 bases in between. CDR3 region: CASSLKTGSPSSYEQYF. As DNA, the CDR3 is TGTGCCAGCAGCTTAAAGACAGGCTCTCCGAGCTCCTACGAGCAGTACTTC.

V usage is TRBV10-1 and J usage is TRBJ2-4; tentative D call: TRBD1 (6 bases). Germline loops: CDR1 WNHNN, CDR2 SYGVQD (reference sequence). The CDR3 runs 15 residues. V was cut by 8 bases and J by 0 bases, with 14 bases left in between. The CDR3 loop reads CASQGPILAKNIQYF. CDR3 nucleotide sequence: TGCGCCAGCCAGGGGCCGATATTAGCCAAAAACATTCAGTACTTC.

A few counts support this clonotype. The chain recombines TRBV15 with TRBJ1-1; perhaps TRBD1 as D (6 bases). Germline lookup yields CDR1 LNHNV and CDR2 YYDKDF (reference sequence). V was shortened by 9 bases and J by 2 bases, with 16 bases between the two germline ends. The CDR3 loop spans 14 amino acids. The DNA for the CDR3 is TGTGCCACGCTAAGTCCGGACAGAAACACTGAAGCTTTCTTT. This encodes CATLSPDRNTEAFF.

The chain uses TRBV30 and TRBJ2-1; D not resolved. The CDR3 has 11 amino acids. The germline CDR1 and CDR2 sequences are GTSNPN and SVGIG (reference sequence). V was shortened by 4 bases and J by 8 bases, with 9 bases between the two germline ends. The CDR3 region is CAWNVWHEQFF. As DNA, the CDR3 is TGTGCCTGGAATGTTTGGCATGAGCAGTTCTTC.

The CDR3 sequence is CAWSEQGFNEKLFF. The CDR3 nucleotides read TGTGCCTGGAGCGAACAGGGGTTCAATGAAAAACTGTTTTTT. The rearrangement joins TRBV30 to TRBJ1-4; 7 positions match TRBD1. The CDR3 totals 14 residues. CDR1 GTSNPN and CDR2 SVGIG come from the germline V gene (reference sequence). Trimming took 3 bases from V and 5 from J; bases not matched to a gene: 6.

The chain is built from TRBV24-1 and TRBJ2-3; D remains ambiguous. Per germline, CDR1 KGHDR and CDR2 SFDVKD. This CDR3 spans 12 amino acids. V lost 4 bases and J lost 6, with 7 bases in between. The CDR3 sequence is CATSDPMDTQYF. CDR3 DNA: TGTGCCACCAGTGACCCTATGGATACGCAGTATTTT.

The chain recombines TRBV7-2 with TRBJ2-3, with a possible D match to TRBD1 (6 bases). The CDR3 covers 16 residues. The germline CDR1 and CDR2 sequences are SGHTA and FQGNSA. V was cut by 1 base and J by 2 bases, with 13 bases left in between. The chain's CDR3 is CASSLDSRGFTDTQYF. The CDR3, as DNA: TGTGCCAGCAGCTTAGATTCCAGGGGCTTCACAGATACGCAGTATTTT.

This clonotype appeared a few times. DNA of the CDR3: TGTGCCAGCAGCCAAGTCGGCAGCTTACCCACCTACGAGCAGTACTTC. It translates to CASSQVGSLPTYEQYF. The chain couples TRBV3-1 to TRBJ2-7; D not resolved. V was shortened by 1 base and J by 2 bases, with 15 bases between the two germline ends. The CDR3 is 16 residues long. The V gene's germline CDR1 is LGHDT and CDR2 YNNKEL (reference sequence).

A few counts support this clonotype. The chain employs TRBV5-1 and TRBJ2-1, with no clear D. The CDR3 covers 15 residues. Germline CDR1 is SGHRS and CDR2 is YFSETQ. V gave up 4 bases and J gave up 3 bases, with 14 bases separating them. CDR3 region: CASSPTKPVYNEQFF. The CDR3, as DNA: TGCGCCAGCAGCCCGACCAAACCAGTCTACAATGAGCAGTTCTTC.

The chain is built from TRBV7-2 and TRBJ1-2, with 8 bases identical to TRBD1. V was pared by 5 bases and J by 3 bases, with 11 bases of the junction left unmatched. The CDR3 totals 16 residues. Per germline, CDR1 SGHTA and CDR2 FQGNSA. CDR3 DNA sequence: TGTGCCAGCAGCCCCGCCTTCGGACAGGGCGACTATGGCTACACCTTC. Its protein is CASSPAFGQGDYGYTF.

The chain recombines TRBV5-1 with TRBJ1-1, with D maybe TRBD1 (6 bases). This CDR3 spans 16 amino acids. CDR1 is SGHRS and CDR2 is YFSETQ in the germline V gene. The V end was cut by 0 bases, the J end by 11 bases, with 23 bases between. Here the CDR3 DNA reads TGCGCCAGCAGCTTGGACACTTTGGGGGCGACTTGGGAGGCTTTCTTT. It translates to CASSLDTLGATWEAFF.

The CDR3 DNA follows: TGTGCCAGCAGTGAATATAGGACAGGGGATGGCTACACCTTC. Protein sequence: CASSEYRTGDGYTF. The rearrangement uses TRBV25-1 and TRBJ1-2, with 9 bases fitting TRBD1. This CDR3 has 14 residues. Germline V gives CDR1 MGHDK, CDR2 SYGVNS. Trimming removed 0 bases from V and 6 bases from J; junction bases left unmatched: 2.

The chain has TRBV29-1 and TRBJ1-3; D is undetermined. Germline V CDR1 and CDR2: SQVTM, ANQGSEA. V was trimmed by 4 bases and J by 8 bases, leaving 9 bases between them. This CDR3 is built from 11 residues. The CDR3 coding sequence is TGCAGCGTTGGTTGGGGAGACACCATATATTTT. Amino acids: CSVGWGDTIYF.

The chain combines TRBV28 with TRBJ2-2, with 10 bases identical to TRBD2. The germline V gene has CDR1 MDHEN and CDR2 SYDVKM. This CDR3 has 17 residues. V lost 2 bases, J lost 1 base, and 4 bases stayed unmatched. The DNA for the CDR3 is TGTGCCAGCAGTTTAGGCGGACTAGCGGAGAACACCGGGGAGCTGTTTTTT. Translating gives CASSLGGLAENTGELFF.

In its sample, this clonotype was seen a few times. This chain links TRBV3-1 with TRBJ1-6; D unresolved. This CDR3 has 12 amino acids. Germline CDR1 is LGHDT and CDR2 is YNNKEL (reference sequence). Trimming stripped 4 bases from V and 10 bases from J, with 8 bases between. CDR3 DNA: TGTGCCAGCAGCCTTCTGGGATCACCCCTCCACTTT. Translating gives CASSLLGSPLHF.

The chain joins TRBV5-1 to TRBJ2-5, with 13 bases aligning to TRBD2. The ends lost 1 base at V and 5 bases at J; junction bases unmatched: 5. This CDR3 is built from 16 residues. CDR1 and CDR2 (germline): SGHRS, YFSETQ. The CDR3 region is CASSLTSGGAAETQYF. CDR3 bases: TGCGCCAGCAGCTTGACTAGCGGGGGGGCCGCGGAGACCCAGTACTTC.

This clonotype appeared a few times. The chain joins TRBV4-1 to TRBJ2-5; TRBD1 agrees at 7 bases. Trimming cost V 0 bases and J 7 bases; bases outside gene matches: 11. The CDR3 loop spans 16 amino acids. The germline CDR1 and CDR2 sequences are MGHRA and YSYEKL. DNA of the CDR3: TGCGCCAGCAGCCAAGATCCCGACAGGGCGCGTTCGACCCAGTACTTC. This encodes CASSQDPDRARSTQYF.

This clonotype has a handful of counts. The rearrangement uses TRBV7-2 and TRBJ1-2; the match to TRBD1 covers 8 bases. The CDR3 is 15 amino acids. Germline values: CDR1 SGHTA, CDR2 FQGNSA. V lost 5 bases and J lost 2; bases outside the gene matches: 7. CDR3 residues: CASSRQTGVNYGYTF. The DNA of the CDR3 is TGTGCCAGCAGCCGTCAGACAGGGGTGAACTATGGCTACACCTTC.

This sequence joins TRBV19 and TRBJ1-2, with D possibly TRBD1 on 6 matching bases. The CDR3 contains 15 residues. The germline V gene encodes CDR1 LNHDA and CDR2 SQIVND (reference sequence). With 3 bases removed from V and 5 bases from J, the gap between germline ends came to 16 bases. CDR3 in amino acids: CASSILGGRGYGYTF. Here the CDR3 DNA reads TGTGCCAGTAGTATCCTCGGGGGCAGGGGTTATGGCTACACCTTC.

The sample holds a few counts of this clonotype. The rearrangement uses TRBV7-6 and TRBJ1-1, with TRBD1 matching over 7 bases. CDR1 is SGHVS and CDR2 is FNYEAQ in the germline V gene. This CDR3 has 16 amino acids. Trimming removed 1 base from V and 0 bases from J; junction bases left unmatched: 5. CDR3 DNA sequence: TGTGCCAGCAGCTTAGGTGACAGGGCGATGAACACTGAAGCTTTCTTT. It is translated as CASSLGDRAMNTEAFF. Based on the CDR3 plus reference TRBV7-6 and TRBJ1-1, the full variable domain is GAGVSQSPRYKVTKRGQDVALRCDPISGHVSLYWYRQALGQGPEFLTYFNYEAQQDKSGLPNDRFSAERPEGSISTLTIQRTEQRDSAMYRCASSLGDRAMNTEAFFGQGTRLTVV.

This clonotype was seen ten or more times. The CDR3 DNA is TGTGCCAGCAGCGTCATGGACAGGGGCCCCTATGGCTACACCTTC. This translates into CASSVMDRGPYGYTF. The chain couples TRBV9 to TRBJ1-2; 9 nucleotides align to TRBD1. The CDR3 is 15 residues long. V lost 2 bases, J lost 4 bases, and 6 bases stayed unmatched. The germline V gene has CDR1 SGDLS and CDR2 YYNGEE.

V is TRBV6-5 and J is TRBJ1-6; no clear D. The V gene lost 0 bases and the J gene lost 3 bases, with 9 bases spanning the gap. Germline CDR1 is MNHEY and CDR2 is SVGAGI. The CDR3 is 16 amino acids. CDR3 coding DNA: TGTGCCAGCAGTTACTCCCCGGTCAACTATAATTCACCCCTCCACTTT. Its translation: CASSYSPVNYNSPLHF.

This chain uses TRBV7-9 with TRBJ2-4, with TRBD2 as a possible D gene (5 bases). Germline-derived CDR1 and CDR2 are SEHNR and FQNEAQ (reference sequence). V was shortened by 2 bases and J by 2 bases, with 10 bases between the two germline ends. The CDR3 consists of 15 residues. The chain's CDR3 is CASSLSETTKNIQYF. In nucleotides, the CDR3 is TGTGCCAGCAGCTTATCCGAGACTACCAAAAACATTCAGTACTTC.

The chain uses TRBV18 and TRBJ2-3; TRBD2 matches at 12 bases. V trimming: 3 bases; J trimming: 2 bases; junction bases outside the gene matches: 3. Germline V gene data show CDR1 as KGHSH and CDR2 as LQKENI. The CDR3 is made up of 16 amino acids. The DNA for the CDR3 is TGTGCCAGCTCACCCTGGACTAGCGGGAACACAGATACGCAGTATTTT. Protein: CASSPWTSGNTDTQYF.

This clonotype has at least ten counts. The J gene is TRBJ1-5, the V gene TRBV4-1; D gene ambiguous. CDR3 length: 14 residues. V dropped 1 base and J dropped 4 bases, with 8 bases sitting between them. Germline V gene sequence: CDR1 MGHRA, CDR2 YSYEKL. The CDR3 bases are TGCGCCAGCAGCCAAGGGCGTGGGAATCAGCCCCAGCATTTT. Its translation is CASSQGRGNQPQHF.

This rearrangement joins TRBV4-3 to TRBJ2-7, with 9 bases aligning to TRBD2. V dropped 0 bases and J dropped 0; count of bases not matched to a gene: 3. Germline V gives CDR1 LGHNA, CDR2 YSLEER. The CDR3 has 16 amino acids. CDR3 DNA sequence: TGCGCCAGCAGCCAAGAGGATAGCGGGAGCTCCTACGAGCAGTACTTC. This encodes CASSQEDSGSSYEQYF.

This clonotype was found once. This chain joins TRBV20-1 and TRBJ2-7; the D call may be TRBD1 or TRBD2 (5 bases each). V was shortened by 4 bases and J by 0 bases, with 13 bases between the two germline ends. The CDR3 has 14 residues. CDR1 is DFQATT and CDR2 is SNEGSKA in the germline V gene (reference sequence). CDR3 bases: TGCAGTGCTAAGGGGAGACAGAGCTCCTACGAGCAGTACTTC. Translation gives CSAKGRQSSYEQYF.